This entry describes one TCR beta chain. No antigen is known for it. The data are from a study of OX40 agonist ivuxolimab in advanced cancers. In the study overall: Patients were treated with intravenous ivuxolimab, dosed at 0.01 to 10 mg/kg and infused every 2 weeks.

CDR3 length: 13 amino acids. Germline V gene lookup returns CDR1 LNHDA and CDR2 SQIVND (reference sequence). Trimming left V 5 bases short and J 4 bases short, with 11 bases between. Findings and caveats of the study: Specificity for antigen went undetermined in the expanded peripheral T cells. Expanded clones tended on average to be more numerous among CD8+ T cells than CD4+.

Generated by immunoSEQ multiplex PCR, the TCRdb table keeps only in-frame clones and is missing some. The data show over 25,000 clones, around 80% seen once. The genes are TRBV19 and TRBJ2-5; D perhaps matches TRBD1 (5 bases). This sample comprised CD4+ or CD8+ T cells sorted from blood, obtained in a trial of the OX40 agonist ivuxolimab. This receptor was taken from an adult with an advanced solid tumor such as melanoma, head and neck, liver or kidney cancer. The CDR3 DNA reads TGTGCCAGTAGTCGGCAGGGTCGAGAGACCCAGTACTTC. This encodes CASSRQGRETQYF. The variable domain in full, completed from reference TRBV19 and TRBJ2-5, reads DGGITQSPKYLFRKEGQNVTLSCEQNLNHDAMYWYRQDPGQGLRLIYYSQIVNDFQKGDIAEGYSVSREKKESFPLTVTSAQKNPTAFYLCASSRQGRETQYFGPGTRLLVL.